These 10 T cell receptor beta chains originate from one sample sequenced in a study of T cell changes during pregnancy in multiple sclerosis. TCRdb keeps only in-frame clones here, not all; method: immunoSEQ multiplex PCR. The sample contains 35,000 to 50,000 clones, roughly 90% of which appear only once. The specimen comprised peripheral blood, sampled in the second trimester of pregnancy. Every receptor here comes from a female donor in good health, enrolled as a control in a pregnancy study.

V usage is TRBV2 and J usage is TRBJ2-5, with 11 bases identical to TRBD2. Germline V gives CDR1 SNHLY, CDR2 FYNNEI. This CDR3 is 16 amino acids long. The ends lost 1 base at V and 5 bases at J; junction bases unmatched: 6. CDR3 sequence: CASSEGLAGGLETQYF. In DNA form, the CDR3 reads TGTGCCAGCAGTGAAGGGCTAGCGGGAGGCCTGGAGACCCAGTACTTC.

The chain combines TRBV21-1 with TRBJ2-5; the table's D call of TRBD2 was not tested on the DNA. TRBV21-1 counts as a pseudogene. The CDR3 has 9 residues. The CDR3 spells CASSGGRYF. CDR3 coding DNA: TGTGCCAGCTCCGGGGGAAGGTACTTC.

The chain employs TRBV5-6 and TRBJ1-1; possibly TRBD1 for D (5 bases). This CDR3 comprises 13 residues. The V end lost 6 bases, the J end lost 5 bases, and 14 bases lay between the germline ends. Germline values: CDR1 SGHDT, CDR2 YYEEEE. CDR3 amino acids: CASIIAGGTEAFF. CDR3 nucleotides: TGTGCCAGCATCATTGCCGGGGGGACTGAAGCTTTCTTT.

The CDR3 DNA reads as TGCGCCAGCAGCCCTCGGGGGGGGGCGCCGGACTATGGCTACACCTTC. Translation gives CASSPRGGAPDYGYTF. J is TRBJ1-2 and V is TRBV4-1; perhaps TRBD1 as D (6 bases). Germline lookup yields CDR1 MGHRA and CDR2 YSYEKL. The CDR3 spans 16 residues. The ends were cut back, 4 bases at V and 3 bases at J, with 18 bases in the middle.

The chain couples TRBV5-4 to TRBJ2-7; D gene ambiguous. V gave up 0 bases and J gave up 2 bases, with 12 bases separating them. The CDR3 has 15 amino acids. CDR1 and CDR2 from the germline V gene are SGHNT and YYREEE (reference sequence). The CDR3 is CASSLGLAAAYEQYF. DNA of the CDR3: TGTGCCAGCAGCTTGGGTCTTGCGGCGGCCTACGAGCAGTACTTC.

The chain is built from TRBV27 and TRBJ2-1, with TRBD2 as a possible D gene (5 bases). The CDR3 extends over 15 amino acids. In germline, CDR1 is MNHEY, CDR2 SMNVEV (reference sequence). V was cut by 8 bases and J by 0 bases, with 14 bases left in between. The CDR3 sequence is CASSMEDPSYNEQFF. CDR3 nucleotides: TGTGCCAGCTCGATGGAGGACCCCTCCTACAATGAGCAGTTCTTC.

This clone was observed a single time. The CDR3 DNA follows: TGTGCCTGGACTACCGGACTAGCGGGGTTTGGGTTCTTC. Residues: CAWTTGLAGFGFF. The genes are TRBV30 and TRBJ2-1; 12 nucleotides agree with TRBD2. CDR3 length: 13 residues. The germline gives CDR1 GTSNPN, CDR2 SVGIG (reference sequence). Trimming cost V 4 bases and J 15 bases; bases outside gene matches: 10.

The V and J genes are TRBV7-8 and TRBJ2-7, with 9 bases that match TRBD1. The V and J ends lost 3 bases and 4 bases, in that order; junction bases with no gene match: 7. Germline CDR1 and CDR2: SGHVS and FQNEAQ. This CDR3 has 15 amino acids. The CDR3 DNA follows: TGTGCCAGCAGCTTGGGGACAGGGCTTCGATACGAGCAGTACTTC. It specifies CASSLGTGLRYEQYF.

This clone appeared a single time. The genes are TRBV6-1 and TRBJ1-2, with 7 bases that match TRBD1. The CDR3 runs to 14 residues. V shed 2 bases, J shed 4 bases, and the junction held 4 bases outside the gene matches. The germline V gene encodes CDR1 MNHNS and CDR2 SASEGT. CDR3 sequence: CASSEQGQPYGYTF. CDR3 in DNA: TGTGCCAGCAGTGAACAGGGACAGCCCTATGGCTACACCTTC.

The CDR3 nucleotides read TGTGCCATCAGTGAATGGGAGGCAGGAAACACCATATATTTT. This sequence encodes CAISEWEAGNTIYF. This sequence joins TRBV10-3 and TRBJ1-3; D is ambiguous. The CDR3 totals 14 residues. V was cut by 3 bases and J by 4 bases, with 10 bases left in between. Germline V gives CDR1 ENHRY, CDR2 SYGVKD.